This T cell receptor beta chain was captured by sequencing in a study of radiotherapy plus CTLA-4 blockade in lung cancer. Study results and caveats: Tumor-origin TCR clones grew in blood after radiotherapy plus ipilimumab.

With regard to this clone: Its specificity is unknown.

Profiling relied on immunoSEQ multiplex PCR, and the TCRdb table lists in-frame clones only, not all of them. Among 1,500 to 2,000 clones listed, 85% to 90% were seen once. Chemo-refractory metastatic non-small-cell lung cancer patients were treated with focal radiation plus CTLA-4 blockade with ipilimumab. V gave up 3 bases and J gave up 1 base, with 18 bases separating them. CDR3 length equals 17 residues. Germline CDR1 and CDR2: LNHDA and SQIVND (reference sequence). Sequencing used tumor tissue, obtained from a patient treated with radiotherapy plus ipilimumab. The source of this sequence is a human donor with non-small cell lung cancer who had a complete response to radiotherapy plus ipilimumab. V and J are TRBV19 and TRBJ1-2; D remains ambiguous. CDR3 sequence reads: CASSILSSFLLNYGYTF. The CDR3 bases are TGTGCCAGTAGTATCTTATCTTCTTTTCTCCTTAACTATGGCTACACCTTC.